The rows below give T cell receptor beta chains drawn from one sample of a study of blood T cell repertoires in COVID-19. Method: immunoSEQ multiplex PCR; TCRdb's copy keeps in-frame clones and lacks some. Of around 700,000 clones in the sample, more than 80% were seen once. Material for sequencing was peripheral blood. These receptors all come from a woman younger than 35 with acute or convalescent COVID-19. Each CDR3 is given with its conserved first and last residue. The order of the fields is V gene, D gene, J gene, clone size, CDR3 protein, CDR3 DNA. D genes are given only for firm matches. Clone size is not always given. Where it is, it says once, few, many or a class for expanded clones.

v_gene: TRBV6-5
d_gene: TRBD1
j_gene: TRBJ1-5
abundance: NA
CDR3aa: CASSSSQGAIQPQHF
CDR3nt: TGTGCCAGCAGTTCGTCTCAGGGGGCGATTCAGCCCCAGCATTTT

v_gene: TRBV7-6
d_gene: TRBD1
j_gene: TRBJ1-1
abundance: NA
CDR3aa: CASSLGQGAMNTEAFF
CDR3nt: TGTGCCAGCAGCCTAGGACAGGGGGCGATGAACACTGAAGCTTTCTTT

v_gene: TRBV11-3
d_gene: NA
j_gene: TRBJ2-3
abundance: few
CDR3aa: CASSFSGLLTDTQYF
CDR3nt: TGTGCCAGCAGCTTCAGCGGACTCCTCACAGATACGCAGTATTTT

v_gene: TRBV10-2
d_gene: NA
j_gene: TRBJ1-1
abundance: NA
CDR3aa: CASSPGLSNTEAFF
CDR3nt: TGCGCCAGCAGTCCGGGACTCTCGAACACTGAAGCTTTCTTT

v_gene: TRBV24-1
d_gene: NA
j_gene: TRBJ2-3
abundance: NA
CDR3aa: CATLFPPPTYTDTQYF
CDR3nt: TGTGCCACCTTATTCCCCCCGCCCACATACACAGATACGCAGTATTTT

v_gene: TRBV5-1
d_gene: NA
j_gene: TRBJ2-7
abundance: NA
CDR3aa: CASSPTPGTYEQYF
CDR3nt: TGCGCCAGCAGCCCTACCCCAGGGACCTACGAGCAGTACTTC

v_gene: TRBV12-5
d_gene: TRBD1
j_gene: TRBJ1-2
abundance: NA
CDR3aa: CASVRSGGYYGYTF
CDR3nt: TGTGCTAGTGTGAGGTCAGGGGGCTACTATGGCTACACCTTC

v_gene: TRBV7-2
d_gene: TRBD1
j_gene: TRBJ1-6
abundance: NA
CDR3aa: CASSSTGGGSPLHF
CDR3nt: TGTGCCAGCAGCTCAACAGGGGGCGGTTCACCCCTCCACTTT

v_gene: TRBV30
d_gene: NA
j_gene: TRBJ1-6
abundance: NA
CDR3aa: CATSWQGSSPLHF
CDR3nt: TGTGCCACCAGCTGGCAGGGGAGTTCACCCCTCCACTTT

v_gene: TRBV7-9
d_gene: NA
j_gene: TRBJ1-2
abundance: once
CDR3aa: CASSPLEYYGYTF
CDR3nt: TGTGCCAGCAGCCCCTTGGAGTACTATGGCTACACCTTC

v_gene: TRBV3-1/TRBV3-2
d_gene: NA
j_gene: TRBJ2-2
abundance: NA
CDR3aa: CASSLRTTNTGELFF
CDR3nt: TGTGCCAGCAGCCTCAGGACAACGAACACCGGGGAGCTGTTTTTT

v_gene: TRBV6-5
d_gene: NA
j_gene: TRBJ1-1
abundance: NA
CDR3aa: CASNPAGGLGTEAFF
CDR3nt: TGTGCCAGCAACCCGGCCGGGGGGCTGGGCACTGAAGCTTTCTTT

v_gene: TRBV5-6
d_gene: NA
j_gene: TRBJ1-6
abundance: NA
CDR3aa: CASRIGTGNSPLHF
CDR3nt: TGTGCCAGCAGAATCGGAACAGGGAATTCACCCCTCCACTTT

v_gene: TRBV19
d_gene: NA
j_gene: TRBJ2-3
abundance: NA
CDR3aa: CASSTQGNTQYF
CDR3nt: TGTGCCAGTAGTACACAGGGAAATACGCAGTATTTT

v_gene: TRBV18
d_gene: NA
j_gene: TRBJ2-5
abundance: NA
CDR3aa: CASSPPFQETQYF
CDR3nt: TGTGCCAGCTCACCACCCTTTCAAGAGACCCAGTACTTC

v_gene: TRBV9
d_gene: NA
j_gene: TRBJ2-1
abundance: NA
CDR3aa: CASSTPLEGGGSYNEQFF
CDR3nt: TGTGCCAGCAGCACACCCCTGGAGGGGGGGGGCTCCTACAATGAGCAGTTCTTC

v_gene: TRBV12-3/TRBV12-4
d_gene: NA
j_gene: TRBJ1-1
abundance: many
CDR3aa: CASSPGVTEAFF
CDR3nt: TGTGCCAGCAGTCCGGGGGTCACTGAAGCTTTCTTT

v_gene: TRBV6-2/TRBV6-3
d_gene: NA
j_gene: TRBJ1-4
abundance: NA
CDR3aa: CASSNPNEKLFF
CDR3nt: TGTGCCAGCAGTAACCCCAATGAGAAACTGTTTTTT

v_gene: TRBV19
d_gene: NA
j_gene: TRBJ2-1
abundance: NA
CDR3aa: CASSSGIHEQFF
CDR3nt: TGTGCCAGTAGTTCCGGGATCCATGAGCAGTTCTTC

v_gene: TRBV5-1
d_gene: NA
j_gene: TRBJ2-7
abundance: NA
CDR3aa: CASSIDRTATSSYEQYF
CDR3nt: TGCGCCAGCAGCATAGACAGGACAGCTACGAGCTCCTACGAGCAGTACTTC

v_gene: TRBV7-2
d_gene: NA
j_gene: TRBJ1-4
abundance: NA
CDR3aa: CASSYRTGRKLFF
CDR3nt: TGTGCCAGCAGCTACAGGACGGGCAGAAAACTGTTTTTT

v_gene: TRBV7-2
d_gene: NA
j_gene: TRBJ1-5
abundance: NA
CDR3aa: CASSWTGNQPQHF
CDR3nt: TGTGCCAGCAGCTGGACGGGGAATCAGCCCCAGCATTTT

v_gene: TRBV30
d_gene: NA
j_gene: TRBJ2-1
abundance: NA
CDR3aa: CAWSGGGFVDEQFF
CDR3nt: TGTGCCTGGAGTGGCGGGGGCTTCGTTGATGAGCAGTTCTTC

v_gene: TRBV21-1
d_gene: NA
j_gene: TRBJ1-4
abundance: NA
CDR3aa: CASSKEFRGREKLFF
CDR3nt: TGTGCCAGCAGCAAAGAATTTAGGGGGCGCGAAAAACTGTTTTTT

v_gene: TRBV29-1
d_gene: TRBD1
j_gene: TRBJ2-7
abundance: NA
CDR3aa: CSVRGQGRSYEQYF
CDR3nt: TGCAGCGTGAGGGGACAGGGTCGTTCCTACGAGCAGTACTTC

v_gene: TRBV29-1
d_gene: TRBD2
j_gene: TRBJ2-5
abundance: NA
CDR3aa: CSVAPSGGAETQYF
CDR3nt: TGCAGCGTTGCCCCTAGCGGGGGGGCGGAGACCCAGTACTTC

v_gene: TRBV10-3
d_gene: TRBD1
j_gene: TRBJ1-2
abundance: NA
CDR3aa: CAISDRGQGGGYTF
CDR3nt: TGTGCCATCAGTGATCGGGGACAGGGCGGTGGCTACACCTTC

v_gene: TRBV7-9
d_gene: TRBD1
j_gene: TRBJ2-5
abundance: NA
CDR3aa: CASRSTGNQETQYF
CDR3nt: TGTGCCAGCAGGTCGACAGGGAACCAAGAGACCCAGTACTTC

v_gene: TRBV10-3
d_gene: TRBD2
j_gene: TRBJ2-3
abundance: NA
CDR3aa: CAISEWERGGPSPDTQYF
CDR3nt: TGTGCCATCAGTGAGTGGGAGCGGGGGGGCCCCTCGCCAGATACGCAGTATTTT

v_gene: TRBV3-1/TRBV3-2
d_gene: TRBD1
j_gene: TRBJ2-7
abundance: NA
CDR3aa: CASSQNRGRNEQYF
CDR3nt: TGTGCCAGCAGCCAAAACAGGGGTAGGAACGAGCAGTACTTC

v_gene: TRBV12-3/TRBV12-4
d_gene: TRBD1
j_gene: TRBJ1-2
abundance: NA
CDR3aa: CASSRQGGYTF
CDR3nt: TGTGCCAGCAGCCGACAGGGGGGTTACACCTTC

v_gene: TRBV12-5
d_gene: NA
j_gene: TRBJ1-1
abundance: NA
CDR3aa: CASGLGQPRGTEAFF
CDR3nt: TGTGCTAGTGGTTTGGGACAGCCTCGGGGGACTGAAGCTTTCTTT

v_gene: TRBV25-1
d_gene: NA
j_gene: TRBJ1-1
abundance: NA
CDR3aa: CASSFGGENTEAFF
CDR3nt: TGTGCCAGCTCCTTTGGAGGCGAGAACACTGAAGCTTTCTTT

v_gene: TRBV6-4
d_gene: TRBD1
j_gene: TRBJ2-3
abundance: NA
CDR3aa: CASSPGQGQNTQYF
CDR3nt: TGTGCCAGCAGCCCGGGACAGGGGCAAAATACGCAGTATTTT

v_gene: TRBV6-5
d_gene: NA
j_gene: TRBJ2-2
abundance: NA
CDR3aa: CAILSDNTGELFF
CDR3nt: TGTGCCATTCTTAGCGATAACACCGGGGAGCTGTTTTTT

v_gene: TRBV7-2
d_gene: NA
j_gene: TRBJ2-7
abundance: NA
CDR3aa: CASSIFAYEQYF
CDR3nt: TGTGCCAGCAGCATTTTCGCCTACGAGCAGTACTTC

v_gene: TRBV18
d_gene: TRBD2
j_gene: TRBJ2-3
abundance: NA
CDR3aa: CASSPPRTSVRDTQYF
CDR3nt: TGTGCCAGCTCACCACCGAGGACTAGCGTGAGAGATACGCAGTATTTT